This TCR beta chain came from a study of CD8+ T cells in alopecia areata. Study-level points and caveats: Greater clonality was observed in lesional scalp samples, especially alopecia totalis/universalis, versus normal scalp.

RNA was isolated and reverse transcribed to cDNA, the sequencing template. Repertoires were generated with immunoSEQ multiplex PCR, while TCRdb's copy carries only in-frame clones and drops some. The sample consists of around 100,000 clones, 41% of them appearing once. The germline CDR1 and CDR2 sequences are LGHNA and YSLEER. This CDR3 has 15 residues. J gave up 4 bases and V 3 bases, and 6 bases lay outside the gene matches. A few counts support this clone. Its antigen is unknown. The V and J genes are TRBV4-3 and TRBJ2-5, with TRBD1 matching 9 bases. The sequenced sample was CD4+ T cells sorted from blood. The source is a human donor with alopecia areata. The CDR3 DNA follows: TGCGCCAGCAGCCAGACCGGGACAGGGTTAGAGACCCAGTACTTC. Translation gives CASSQTGTGLETQYF.